These 10 T cell receptor beta chains were all obtained from the same sample, sequenced in a study of identical twins. Each CDR3 protein gets one entry after TCRdb re-called the 5' RACE reads with MiXCR. This table has 300,000 to 400,000 distinct CDR3 sequences, approximately 13% appearing once. These records were also assigned to another study, of yellow fever vaccine responses in identical twins.

Sample: CD8+ T cells sorted from blood. These receptors were taken from a young woman in good health.

This sequence joins TRBV13 and TRBJ1-1, with D uncertain. This CDR3 spans 14 amino acids. Per the germline V gene, CDR1 is PRHDT and CDR2 is FYEKMQ (reference sequence). Deletions cut 8 bases from V and 0 bases from J, with 13 bases between. CDR3 loop: CASLMEGMNTEAFF. CDR3 nucleotides: TGTGCCAGCCTCATGGAGGGCATGAACACTGAAGCTTTCTTT. The variable domain in full, completed from reference TRBV13 and TRBJ1-1, reads AAGVIQSPRHLIKEKRETATLKCYPIPRHDTVYWYQQGPGQDPQFLISFYEKMQSDKGSIPDRFSAQQFSDYHSELNMSSLELGDSALYFCASLMEGMNTEAFFGQGTRLTVV.

This clonotype was seen only a few times. This chain joins TRBV25-1 and TRBJ1-5; TRBD1 agrees at 7 bases. The CDR3 length is 16 residues. The ends lost 4 bases at V and 1 base at J; junction bases unmatched: 7. Germline CDR1 and CDR2: MGHDK and SYGVNS. Written as DNA, the CDR3 is TGTGCCAGCAGTGCATCACAGGGGATGAGCAATCAGCCCCAGCATTTT. As protein: CASSASQGMSNQPQHF.

The rearrangement links TRBV28 to TRBJ2-2, with D possibly being TRBD1 (5 bases). In germline, CDR1 is MDHEN, CDR2 SYDVKM. V dropped 3 bases and J dropped 0 bases, with 11 bases sitting between them. The CDR3 contains 16 residues. CDR3 sequence: CASSFPPGSNTGELFF. Written as DNA, the CDR3 is TGTGCCAGCAGTTTTCCGCCAGGGTCGAACACCGGGGAGCTGTTTTTT. The full variable domain, with the rest looked up from reference TRBV28 and TRBJ2-2, is DVKVTQSSRYLVKRTGEKVFLECVQDMDHENMFWYRQDPGLGLRLIYFSYDVKMKEKGDIPEGYSVSREKKERFSLILESASTNQTSMYLCASSFPPGSNTGELFFGEGSRLTVL.

In this sample, this clonotype turned up a few times. The chain recombines TRBV10-1 with TRBJ2-5; 10 bases match TRBD1. The CDR3 runs to 16 residues. The V segment lost 3 bases and the J segment 4 bases; nucleotides outside the gene matches: 8. CDR1 is WNHNN, CDR2 SYGVQD, per germline (reference sequence). CDR3 sequence (DNA): TGCGCCAGCAGTGACTACGGGACAGGGGATAGAGAGACCCAGTACTTC. Translated: CASSDYGTGDRETQYF.

This clonotype has a handful of counts. CDR3 nucleotide sequence: TGCAGTGCTAGAGATCGTCAGGTCAATGAAGCTTTCTTT. Translating it yields CSARDRQVNEAFF. V usage is TRBV20-1 and J usage is TRBJ1-1; D remains ambiguous. The CDR3 extends over 13 amino acids. Germline V gene data show CDR1 as DFQATT and CDR2 as SNEGSKA (reference sequence). Trimming took off 0 bases at V and 7 bases at J, with 12 bases between the two ends.

The V call is TRBV13, the J call TRBJ2-5; D call uncertain. This CDR3 spans 14 amino acids. The germline V gene has CDR1 PRHDT and CDR2 FYEKMQ (reference sequence). The V end was cut by 5 bases, the J end by 2 bases, with 12 bases between. The CDR3 reads CASSETRKQETQYF. As DNA, the CDR3 is TGTGCCAGCAGCGAAACGAGGAAACAAGAGACCCAGTACTTC.

V is TRBV6-4 and J is TRBJ2-6, with D unclear. The CDR3 spans 14 residues. The germline V and J ends were trimmed by 2 bases and 0 bases, with 2 bases remaining between them. In germline, CDR1 is MRHNA, CDR2 SNTAGT. CDR3 residues: CASSDNSGANVLTF. The CDR3 DNA follows: TGTGCCAGCAGTGACAACTCTGGGGCCAACGTCCTGACTTTC.

This clonotype has a handful of counts. The V and J genes are TRBV2 and TRBJ1-1; D ambiguous. Per the germline V gene, CDR1 is SNHLY and CDR2 is FYNNEI. The CDR3 has 14 amino acids. Trimming pared 5 bases from V and 3 bases from J, leaving 13 bases between. In nucleotides, the CDR3 is TGTGCCAGCAGTCCCCCAGTTCAGCACACTGAAGCTTTCTTT. It codes for CASSPPVQHTEAFF.

The chain uses TRBV6-1 and TRBJ2-3, with D possibly matching TRBD2 (5 bases). Germline-derived CDR1 and CDR2 are MNHNS and SASEGT. This CDR3 contains 13 residues. Trimming shortened V by 6 bases and J by 1 base, and 8 bases separated the two germline ends. The CDR3 DNA follows: TGTGCCAGCAGGGGGAGCGGCACAGATACGCAGTATTTT. It encodes CASRGSGTDTQYF.

The gene calls are TRBV3-1 and TRBJ2-2; no reliable D call. The CDR3 runs to 13 residues. V was pared by 7 bases and J by 6 bases, with 12 bases between. Looked up from germline, CDR1 is LGHDT and CDR2 is YNNKEL (reference sequence). In DNA, the CDR3 is TGTGCCAGCACCCCCAAAGTTTCCGGGGAGCTGTTTTTT. Protein sequence: CASTPKVSGELFF.